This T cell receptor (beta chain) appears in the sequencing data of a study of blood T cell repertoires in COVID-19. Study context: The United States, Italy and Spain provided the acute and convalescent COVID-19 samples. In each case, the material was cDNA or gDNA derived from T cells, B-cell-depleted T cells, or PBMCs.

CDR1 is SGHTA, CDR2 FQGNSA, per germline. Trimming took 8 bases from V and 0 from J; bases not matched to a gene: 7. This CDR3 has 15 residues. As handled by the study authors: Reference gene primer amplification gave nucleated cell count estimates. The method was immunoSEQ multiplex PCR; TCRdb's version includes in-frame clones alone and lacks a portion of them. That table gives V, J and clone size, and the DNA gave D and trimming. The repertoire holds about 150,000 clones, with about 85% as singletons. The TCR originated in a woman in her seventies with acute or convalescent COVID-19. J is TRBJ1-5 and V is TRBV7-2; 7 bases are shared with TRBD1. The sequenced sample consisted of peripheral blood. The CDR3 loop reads CASAPGQNSNQPQHF. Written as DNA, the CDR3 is TGTGCCAGCGCTCCGGGACAGAATAGCAATCAGCCCCAGCATTTT.